This T cell receptor beta chain came from a study of T cell repertoires in cytomegalovirus infection. On the study more broadly: Shared public TCR beta signatures pointed to both CMV infection and a matching HLA type.

Trimming took 9 bases from V and 4 from J; bases not matched to a gene: 10. The CDR3 loop spans 15 amino acids. Looked up from germline, CDR1 is LNHDA and CDR2 is SQIVND (reference sequence). MiXCR, applied by TCRdb to the reads, yields one record per CDR3 protein. The data hold roughly 230,000 distinct CDR3 sequences, with approximately 22% observed a single time. This chain joins TRBV19 and TRBJ1-5, with TRBD1 identical over 9 bases. The TCR sequence derives from a human donor in good health (CMV status not recorded). Some clones in this sample may be carry-over from other donors' samples. Material for sequencing was CD8+ T cells from PBMCs. The CDR3 coding sequence is TGTGCCAGCTCGTTCGGCGGGACAGGGAATCAGCCCCAGCATTTT. The encoded protein is CASSFGGTGNQPQHF.